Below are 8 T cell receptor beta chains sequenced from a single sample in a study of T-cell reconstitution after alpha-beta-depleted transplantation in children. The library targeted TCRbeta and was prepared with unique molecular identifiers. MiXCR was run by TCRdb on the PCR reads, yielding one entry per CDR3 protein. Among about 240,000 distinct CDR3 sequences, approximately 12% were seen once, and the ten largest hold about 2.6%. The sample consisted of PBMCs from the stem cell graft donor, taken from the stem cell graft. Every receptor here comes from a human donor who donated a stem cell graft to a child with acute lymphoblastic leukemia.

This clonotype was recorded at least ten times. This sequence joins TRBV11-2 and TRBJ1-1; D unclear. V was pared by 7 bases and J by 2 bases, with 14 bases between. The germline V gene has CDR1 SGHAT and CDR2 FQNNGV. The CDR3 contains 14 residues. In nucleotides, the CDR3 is TGTGCCAGCACCTTTGGACGGGGAAACACTGAAGCTTTCTTT. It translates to CASTFGRGNTEAFF. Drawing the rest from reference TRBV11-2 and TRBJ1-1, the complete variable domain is EAGVAQSPRYKIIEKRQSVAFWCNPISGHATLYWYQQILGQGPKLLIQFQNNGVVDDSQLPKDRFSAERLKGVDSTLKIQPAKLEDSAVYLCASTFGRGNTEAFFGQGTRLTVV.

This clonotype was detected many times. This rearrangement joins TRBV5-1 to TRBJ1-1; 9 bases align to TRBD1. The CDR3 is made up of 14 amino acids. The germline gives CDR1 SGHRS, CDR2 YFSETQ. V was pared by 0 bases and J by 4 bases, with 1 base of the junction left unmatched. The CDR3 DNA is TGCGCCAGCAGCTTGGTACAGGGGGCCACTGAAGCTTTCTTT. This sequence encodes CASSLVQGATEAFF. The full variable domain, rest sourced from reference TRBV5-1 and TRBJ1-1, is KAGVTQTPRYLIKTRGQQVTLSCSPISGHRSVSWYQQTPGQGLQFLFEYFSETQRNKGNFPGRFSGRQFSNSRSEMNVSTLELGDSALYLCASSLVQGATEAFFGQGTRLTVV.

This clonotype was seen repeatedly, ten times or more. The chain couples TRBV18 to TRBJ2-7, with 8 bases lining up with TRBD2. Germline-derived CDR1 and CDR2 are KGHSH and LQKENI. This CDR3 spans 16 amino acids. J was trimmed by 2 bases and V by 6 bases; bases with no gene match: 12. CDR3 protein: CASSPTSERGTYEQYF. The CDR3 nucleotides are TGTGCCAGCTCCCCGACGAGCGAGCGGGGGACCTACGAGCAGTACTTC.

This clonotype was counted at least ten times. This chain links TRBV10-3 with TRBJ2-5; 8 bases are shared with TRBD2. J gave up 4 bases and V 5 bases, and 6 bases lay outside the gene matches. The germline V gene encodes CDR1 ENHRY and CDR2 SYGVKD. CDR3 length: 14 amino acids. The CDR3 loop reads CAISNPLAGETQYF. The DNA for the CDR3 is TGTGCCATCAGTAATCCTCTAGCGGGAGAGACCCAGTACTTC.

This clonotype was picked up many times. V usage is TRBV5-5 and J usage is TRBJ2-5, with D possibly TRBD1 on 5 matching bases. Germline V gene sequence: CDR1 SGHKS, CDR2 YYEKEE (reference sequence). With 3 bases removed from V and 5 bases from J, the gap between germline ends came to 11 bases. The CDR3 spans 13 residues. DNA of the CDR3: TGTGCCAGCAGCTCCCTGACAGAGGAGACCCAGTACTTC. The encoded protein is CASSSLTEETQYF.

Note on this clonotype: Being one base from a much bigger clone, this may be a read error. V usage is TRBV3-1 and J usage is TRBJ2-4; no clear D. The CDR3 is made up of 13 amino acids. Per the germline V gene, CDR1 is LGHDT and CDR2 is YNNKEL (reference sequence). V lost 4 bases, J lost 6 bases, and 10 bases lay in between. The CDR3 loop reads CASSRAERNIQYF. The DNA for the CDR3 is TGTGCCAGCAGCCGGGCAGAAAGAAACATTCAGTACTTC.

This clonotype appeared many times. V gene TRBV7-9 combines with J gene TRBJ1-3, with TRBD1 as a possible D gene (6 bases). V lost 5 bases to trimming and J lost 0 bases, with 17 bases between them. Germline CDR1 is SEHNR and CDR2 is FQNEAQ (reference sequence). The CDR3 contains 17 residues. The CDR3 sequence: CASSVTRVQGSGNTIYF. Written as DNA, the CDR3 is TGTGCCAGCAGCGTTACCAGGGTACAGGGCTCTGGAAACACCATATATTTT.

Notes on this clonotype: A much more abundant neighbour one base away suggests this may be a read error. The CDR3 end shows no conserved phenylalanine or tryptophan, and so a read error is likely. This chain's CDR3 is CASSQGGRGGTEAFY. The CDR3 bases are TGTGCCAGCAGCCAAGGTGGCAGGGGAGGTACTGAAGCTTTCTAT. The chain is built from TRBV4-2 and TRBJ1-1; perhaps TRBD1 as D (6 bases). CDR3 length: 15 residues. Germline V CDR1 and CDR2: LGHNA, YNFKEQ. V lost 1 base, J lost 5 bases, and 14 bases lay in between.